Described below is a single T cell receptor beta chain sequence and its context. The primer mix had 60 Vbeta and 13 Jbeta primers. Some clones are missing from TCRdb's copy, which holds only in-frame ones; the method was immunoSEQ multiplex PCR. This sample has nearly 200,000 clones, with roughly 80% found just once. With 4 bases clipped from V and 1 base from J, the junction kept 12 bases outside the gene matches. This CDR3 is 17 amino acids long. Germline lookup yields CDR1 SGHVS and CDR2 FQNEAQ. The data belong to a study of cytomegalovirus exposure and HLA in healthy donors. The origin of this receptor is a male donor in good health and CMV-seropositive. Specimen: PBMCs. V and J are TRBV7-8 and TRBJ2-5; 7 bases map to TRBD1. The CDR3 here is CASSSFQGQTLQETQYF. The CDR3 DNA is TGTGCCAGCAGCTCTTTCCAGGGACAGACCCTCCAAGAGACCCAGTACTTC.